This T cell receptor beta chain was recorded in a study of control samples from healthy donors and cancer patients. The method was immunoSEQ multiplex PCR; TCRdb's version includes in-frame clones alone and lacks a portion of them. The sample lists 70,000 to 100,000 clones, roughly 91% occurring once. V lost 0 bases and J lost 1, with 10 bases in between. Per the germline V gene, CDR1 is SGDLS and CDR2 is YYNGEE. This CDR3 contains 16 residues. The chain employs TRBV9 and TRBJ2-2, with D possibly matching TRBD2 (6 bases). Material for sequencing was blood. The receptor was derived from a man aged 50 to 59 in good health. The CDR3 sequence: CASSVGGTGNTGELFF. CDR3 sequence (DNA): TGTGCCAGCAGCGTAGGTGGGACTGGGAACACCGGGGAGCTGTTTTTT.